This TCR beta chain comes out of a study of neoadjuvant anti-PD-1 for oral cavity cancer. This CDR3 has 15 residues. Trimming left V 1 base short and J 7 bases short, with 14 bases between. CDR1 is SGHVS and CDR2 is FNYEAQ in the germline V gene. Judged by abundance, this clone is medium-sized (0.01 to 0.1%). Using immunoSEQ multiplex PCR, the repertoire was profiled, and TCRdb retains in-frame clones only, with some absent. Among roughly 32,000 clones listed, around four fifths were seen once. This sample's time point: after neoadjuvant nivolumab, at surgical resection. The receptor's source is a person aged 35-79 years with oral cavity squamous cell carcinoma. The chain joins TRBV7-6 to TRBJ1-5; no clear D. The sample was PBMCs, taken after nivolumab (anti-PD-1) treatment. This chain's CDR3 is CASSLEGVRGQPQHF. The CDR3 region has the DNA TGTGCCAGCAGCTTAGAAGGTGTTCGAGGGCAGCCCCAGCATTTT.